The 29 T cell receptor beta chains listed next were all sequenced from one sample in a study of human T cells and chemical hapten exposure. Time point: patch test 3, about 24 weeks after DPC sensitization. Treatment meaning: therapeutic diphenylcyclopropenone sensitization with weekly scalp DPC. A single record per CDR3 protein comes from TCRdb applying MiXCR to the RACE reads. The sample shows about 82,000 distinct CDR3 sequences, 11% of them seen only once. Sequenced here: whole blood, sampled in connection with sensitization to the hapten diphenylcyclopropenone (DPC). The receptors were gathered from a woman in her forties or fifties with alopecia areata. Some clones in this sample may be carry-over from other donors' samples.

This clonotype was counted a few times. The chain combines TRBV3-1 with TRBJ2-3; D may be TRBD2 (6 bases). V lost 2 bases to trimming and J lost 2 bases, with 11 bases between them. Germline values: CDR1 LGHDT, CDR2 YNNKEL (reference sequence). This CDR3 contains 15 residues. CDR3 nucleotide sequence: TGTGCCAGCAGCCAAAAGGGACTTTCCACAGATACGCAGTATTTT. This gives the protein CASSQKGLSTDTQYF.

In its sample, this clonotype was seen many times. V and J are TRBV18 and TRBJ2-7; 7 nucleotides align to TRBD1. The CDR3 totals 14 residues. The trim removed 3 bases at V and 3 bases at J, leaving 5 bases unmatched. Germline CDR1 is KGHSH and CDR2 is LQKENI. The CDR3 sequence is CASSPRQGDYEQYF. In DNA form, the CDR3 reads TGTGCCAGCTCACCGCGGCAGGGGGACTACGAGCAGTACTTC.

The CDR3 here is CASSNRDRGTYEQYF. The CDR3 bases are TGTGCCAGCAGCAACCGGGACAGGGGTACCTACGAGCAGTACTTC. This chain links TRBV21-1 with TRBJ2-7; the DNA was not compared with TRBD1, the D call given in the table. TRBV21-1 is labeled a pseudogene. The CDR3 runs 15 residues.

The chain joins TRBV10-2 to TRBJ2-3; 11 nucleotides agree with TRBD2. With V trimmed by 3 bases and J by 8 bases, 4 bases remained unmatched. The CDR3 covers 14 residues. Germline lookup yields CDR1 WSHSY and CDR2 SAAADI. The CDR3 sequence: CASSELAGVVTQYF. Written as DNA, the CDR3 is TGCGCCAGCAGTGAACTAGCGGGAGTTGTTACGCAGTATTTT.

In this sample, this clonotype turned up a few times. The chain combines TRBV30 with TRBJ2-5; a weak D match, TRBD2 (5 bases). The V gene lost 0 bases and the J gene lost 5 bases, with 13 bases spanning the gap. This CDR3 has 14 amino acids. In germline, CDR1 is GTSNPN, CDR2 SVGIG (reference sequence). The CDR3 is CAWSVGKLGETQYF. The CDR3 coding sequence is TGTGCCTGGAGTGTCGGGAAGCTTGGGGAGACCCAGTACTTC.

This clonotype appeared a few times. The chain combines TRBV6-6 with TRBJ2-5, with D tentatively TRBD2 (5 bases). The length of the CDR3 is 13 residues. The germline gives CDR1 MNHNY, CDR2 SVGAGI (reference sequence). Trimming removed 6 bases from V and 3 bases from J, with 11 bases in between. The CDR3 DNA reads as TGTGCCAGCAGAACGGGATTTGAAGAGACCCAGTACTTC. Translated, it gives CASRTGFEETQYF.

This clonotype came up many times. The V gene is TRBV9, the J gene TRBJ2-7; TRBD2 aligns across 7 bases. Germline trimming cut 1 base from V and 0 bases from J; bases unmatched to any gene: 4. The CDR3 has 15 residues. In germline, CDR1 is SGDLS, CDR2 YYNGEE. The CDR3 spells CASSVSGTSSYEQYF. The CDR3 DNA sequence: TGTGCCAGCAGCGTAAGCGGGACGAGCTCCTACGAGCAGTACTTC.

Ten or more counts support this clonotype. V is TRBV11-3 and J is TRBJ2-1; D not resolved. V lost 1 base, J lost 9 bases, and 10 bases lay in between. The CDR3 is made up of 13 amino acids. The germline gives CDR1 SGHNT, CDR2 YENEEA. CDR3 coding DNA: TGTGCCAGCAGCTTAGGGCGAATCGGTGAGCAGTTCTTC. Its protein is CASSLGRIGEQFF. The full variable domain, rest sourced from reference TRBV11-3 and TRBJ2-1, is EAGVVQSPRYKIIEKKQPVAFWCNPISGHNTLYWYLQNLGQGPELLIRYENEEAVDDSQLPKDRFSAERLKGVDSTLKIQPAELGDSAVYLCASSLGRIGEQFFGPGTRLTVL.

The gene calls are TRBV5-5 and TRBJ1-3; 9 nucleotides line up with TRBD1. With 4 bases clipped from V and 6 bases from J, the junction kept 11 bases outside the gene matches. Germline V gene lookup returns CDR1 SGHKS and CDR2 YYEKEE (reference sequence). The CDR3 length is 16 residues. This CDR3 reads CASSKGTGRSQNTIYF. The CDR3 DNA is TGTGCCAGCAGCAAAGGGACAGGGAGAAGTCAAAACACCATATATTTT. Supplemented by reference TRBV5-5 and TRBJ1-3, the full variable domain reads DAGVTQSPTHLIKTRGQQVTLRCSPISGHKSVSWYQQVLGQGPQFIFQYYEKEERGRGNFPDRFSARQFPNYSSELNVNALLLGDSALYLCASSKGTGRSQNTIYFGEGSWLTVV.

This rearrangement joins TRBV29-1 to TRBJ2-5; 7 bases match TRBD1. Per germline, CDR1 SQVTM and CDR2 ANQGSEA. Trimming removed 6 bases from V and 2 bases from J; junction bases left unmatched: 9. The CDR3 length is 14 residues. CDR3 residues: CSVKDRMIQETQYF. CDR3 bases: TGCAGCGTGAAGGACAGGATGATTCAAGAGACCCAGTACTTC.

This chain connects TRBV30 to TRBJ2-3; TRBD2 matches 8 bases. The J segment lost 4 bases and the V segment lost 8 bases, leaving 8 bases of the junction unmatched. The CDR3 extends over 13 amino acids. The germline V gene has CDR1 GTSNPN and CDR2 SVGIG (reference sequence). DNA for the CDR3: TGTGCCGGCAAAGCGGGAGCCCCAGATACGCAGTATTTT. Translated, it gives CAGKAGAPDTQYF.

This clonotype has a handful of counts. The gene calls are TRBV6-5 and TRBJ2-7; 7 bases agree with TRBD1. The CDR3 runs to 14 residues. V shed 0 bases, J shed 5 bases, and the junction held 4 bases outside the gene matches. The germline CDR1 and CDR2 sequences are MNHEY and SVGAGI. CDR3 DNA: TGTGCCAGCAGTTACTCGACAGGGAACGACGAGCAGTACTTC. It yields the protein CASSYSTGNDEQYF.

The chain carries TRBV6-5 and TRBJ2-5; TRBD2 agrees at 7 bases. The junction had 5 bases not matched to a gene; V was cut back by 0 bases and J by 7 bases. CDR1 is MNHEY and CDR2 is SVGAGI in the germline V gene. This CDR3 spans 14 amino acids. CDR3 nucleotides: TGTGCCAGCAGTTACTCGGGAGGGGTCGGGACCCAGTACTTC. This translates into CASSYSGGVGTQYF.

The table lists this clonotype with many counts. This chain connects TRBV12-3 or TRBV12-4 to TRBJ2-1, with 10 bases lining up with TRBD1. This CDR3 contains 16 residues. After removal of 6 bases from V and 3 bases from J, the junction contained 8 bases not matched to a gene. The CDR3 sequence is CASSGHRDRGYNEQFF. DNA for the CDR3: TGTGCCAGCAGCGGTCACCGGGACAGGGGCTACAATGAGCAGTTCTTC.

In this sample, this clonotype turned up many times. The genes are TRBV14 and TRBJ2-4, with a possible D match to TRBD1 (5 bases). CDR1 is SGHDN and CDR2 is FVKESK in the germline V gene. This CDR3 is 16 amino acids long. V was clipped by 3 bases and J by 2 bases, with 14 bases between them. The CDR3 reads CASSHGQPGSKNIQYF. CDR3 nucleotide sequence: TGTGCCAGCAGCCATGGACAACCAGGCTCCAAAAACATTCAGTACTTC.

This clonotype has only a few counts. This chain links TRBV5-1 with TRBJ2-5, with D hard to call. The CDR3 is 15 residues long. CDR1 and CDR2 from the germline V gene are SGHRS and YFSETQ. V was pared by 7 bases and J by 0 bases, with 16 bases between. The CDR3 nucleotides read TGCGCCAGCGGCCCCCTTCGCACAGACCAAGAGACCCAGTACTTC. Its translation is CASGPLRTDQETQYF.

The V call is TRBV9, the J call TRBJ2-1; 10 bases match TRBD2. This CDR3 has 16 amino acids. V lost 2 bases and J lost 9; bases outside the gene matches: 11. Germline CDR1 is SGDLS and CDR2 is YYNGEE. Here the CDR3 reads CASSVDGVAGGLEQFF. The CDR3 bases are TGTGCCAGCAGCGTCGATGGGGTAGCGGGAGGCCTTGAGCAGTTCTTC. The variable domain in full, completed from reference TRBV9 and TRBJ2-1, reads DSGVTQTPKHLITATGQRVTLRCSPRSGDLSVYWYQQSLDQGLQFLIQYYNGEERAKGNILERFSAQQFPDLHSELNLSSLELGDSALYFCASSVDGVAGGLEQFFGPGTRLTVL.

The chain employs TRBV7-2 and TRBJ2-3; TRBD2 is a possible D gene (6 bases). The CDR3 runs to 15 residues. The germline V gene encodes CDR1 SGHTA and CDR2 FQGNSA. Trimming stripped 6 bases from V and 0 bases from J, with 13 bases between. The CDR3 coding sequence is TGTGCCAGCAGACAAGACGGGGGTAGCACAGATACGCAGTATTTT. Protein: CASRQDGGSTDTQYF. The full variable domain, completed using reference TRBV7-2 and TRBJ2-3, is GAGVSQSPSNKVTEKGKDVELRCDPISGHTALYWYRQSLGQGLEFLIYFQGNSAPDKSGLPSDRFSAERTGGSVSTLTIQRTQQEDSAVYLCASRQDGGSTDTQYFGPGTRLTVL.

This clonotype was detected ten times or more. The V and J genes are TRBV18 and TRBJ2-7; 11 bases agree with TRBD2. CDR1 is KGHSH, CDR2 LQKENI, per germline. The CDR3 consists of 16 residues. With 3 bases clipped from V and 0 bases from J, the junction kept 4 bases outside the gene matches. The CDR3 spells CASSPRLAGHSYEQYF. CDR3 in DNA: TGTGCCAGCTCACCCAGACTAGCGGGACACTCCTACGAGCAGTACTTC. Combining the CDR3 with reference TRBV18 and TRBJ2-7 gives the whole variable domain NAGVMQNPRHLVRRRGQEARLRCSPMKGHSHVYWYRQLPEEGLKFMVYLQKENIIDESGMPKERFSAEFPKEGPSILRIQQVVRGDSAAYFCASSPRLAGHSYEQYFGPGTRLTVT.

This sequence joins TRBV6-4 and TRBJ1-2; TRBD1 is a possible D gene (5 bases). CDR1 and CDR2 (germline): MRHNA, SNTAGT. There are 14 residues in the CDR3. Between the trimmed V and J ends, which lost 7 bases and 1 base, there was a span of 13 bases. The CDR3 is CASKPGRNNYGYTF. DNA for the CDR3: TGTGCCAGCAAACCGGGACGGAATAACTATGGCTACACCTTC.

This clonotype came up a few times. The V and J genes are TRBV27 and TRBJ2-5, with TRBD1 matching over 10 bases. The CDR3 is 13 amino acids. V lost 6 bases, J lost 5 bases, and 3 bases stayed unmatched. Germline-derived CDR1 and CDR2 are MNHEY and SMNVEV (reference sequence). The CDR3 nucleotides read TGTGCCAGCAGAGACAGGGGGCAGGAGACCCAGTACTTC. Translating gives CASRDRGQETQYF.

This clonotype turned up a few times. The chain combines TRBV9 with TRBJ2-2, with TRBD2 matching over 9 bases. Germline V gives CDR1 SGDLS, CDR2 YYNGEE. This CDR3 comprises 16 residues. The junction had 7 bases not matched to a gene; V was cut back by 0 bases and J by 7 bases. The CDR3 bases are TGTGCCAGCAGCGTAGTGGCTAGCGGGAAGGACGGGGAGCTGTTTTTT. Protein product: CASSVVASGKDGELFF.

This clonotype has more than one count but fewer than ten. The gene calls are TRBV5-6 and TRBJ2-1; D is uncertain. Trimming removed 2 bases at V and 8 bases at J, with 8 bases between. Germline values: CDR1 SGHDT, CDR2 YYEEEE. This CDR3 has 12 amino acids. The CDR3 DNA reads as TGTGCCAGCAGCTTTAACGCATATGAGCAGTTCTTC. This translates into CASSFNAYEQFF. Full variable domain (outside the CDR3, taken from reference TRBV5-6 and TRBJ2-1): DAGVTQSPTHLIKTRGQQVTLRCSPKSGHDTVSWYQQALGQGPQFIFQYYEEEERQRGNFPDRFSGHQFPNYSSELNVNALLLGDSALYLCASSFNAYEQFFGPGTRLTVL.

The chain joins TRBV2 to TRBJ1-6; D is ambiguous. CDR1 is SNHLY, CDR2 FYNNEI, per germline. This CDR3 is built from 14 residues. V was shortened by 4 bases and J by 7 bases, with 11 bases between the two germline ends. The CDR3 DNA sequence: TGTGCCAGCAGTGCTGGGGTGAGCAATTCACCCCTCCACTTT. Amino acid sequence: CASSAGVSNSPLHF.

This clonotype has a handful of counts. The V call is TRBV11-2, the J call TRBJ2-7; 9 nucleotides match TRBD2. CDR1 is SGHAT, CDR2 FQNNGV, per germline. The V gene end was trimmed by 4 bases and the J gene end by 11 bases; junction bases not matched to a gene: 12. CDR3 length equals 14 residues. The CDR3 DNA reads as TGTGCCAGCAGCTCCGGCCGCGGGACTAGCTTAGAGTACTTC. Amino acid sequence: CASSSGRGTSLEYF.

About this clonotype itself: A single base separates this from a much larger clone, so it may be a read error. The chain combines TRBV7-9 with TRBJ1-1, with no clear D. Per germline, CDR1 SEHNR and CDR2 FQNEAQ (reference sequence). The CDR3 covers 13 residues. The CDR3 sequence: CASSLVVNNEAFF. In DNA form, the CDR3 reads TGTGCCAGCAGCTTAGTGGTGAACAATGAAGCTTTCTTT.

This clonotype was counted ten times or more. The junction and the germline gene differ at one end; a read error may be behind it. The chain employs TRBV7-7 and TRBJ2-3; 11 bases fit TRBD2. This CDR3 is built from 16 residues. From germline, CDR1 is SSHAT and CDR2 FNYEAQ (reference sequence). The CDR3 loop reads CASSPRTSGSTDTQYF. Written as DNA, the CDR3 is TGTGCTAGCAGCCCCCGGACTAGCGGGAGCACAGATACGCAGTATTTT.

The V and J genes are TRBV20-1 and TRBJ2-1; 7 bases agree with TRBD2. The length of the CDR3 is 16 residues. Losses at the gene ends were 6 bases for V and 3 bases for J; bases not matched to a gene: 14. Germline CDR1 and CDR2: DFQATT and SNEGSKA (reference sequence). The CDR3 bases are TGCAGTGCCCTTAGCGTGGCAGCGGGATACTACAATGAGCAGTTCTTC. Translated: CSALSVAAGYYNEQFF.

The genes are TRBV29-1 and TRBJ2-1; 8 bases align to TRBD2. The length of the CDR3 is 14 residues. With V trimmed by 3 bases and J by 4 bases, 5 bases remained unmatched. Germline V lookup: CDR1 SQVTM, CDR2 ANQGSEA. CDR3 nucleotides: TGCAGCGTTGAGGTGCGGGAGGCTTACAATGAGCAGTTCTTC. Amino acids: CSVEVREAYNEQFF.